A selection of T cell receptor beta chains follows, all from one sample in a study of Graves' ophthalmopathy and Graves' hyperthyroidism. Via MiXCR, TCRdb re-called the multiplex PCR reads, giving one row per CDR3 protein. Here the sample spans around 600,000 distinct CDR3 sequences, 35% to 45% being singletons. Material for sequencing was peripheral blood. The receptor source for this set is an adult man with Graves' ophthalmopathy. Both conserved end residues are part of each CDR3. A D gene is named only where the DNA matches it firmly. Size is omitted from some rows. Given values are once, few, many or a class for expanded clones.

D gene	clone size	V gene	CDR3 length	J gene	CDR3 DNA	CDR3 protein
.	.	TRBV25-1	14	TRBJ1-5	TGTGCCAGCAGAGATCGCGGGGTAAATCAGCCCCAGCATTTT	CASRDRGVNQPQHF
TRBD1	many	TRBV20-1	13	TRBJ1-2	TGCAGTGCTAGAGACGACAGGGGGCTTGGCTACACCTTC	CSARDDRGLGYTF
.	.	TRBV7-2	15	TRBJ1-6	TGTGCCAGCAGCCAAGATTTGCTAAAAACGTCACCCCTCCACTTT	CASSQDLLKTSPLHF
.	many	TRBV12-3/TRBV12-4	13	TRBJ1-3	TGTGCCAGCAACGGGTACTCTGGAAACACCATATATTTT	CASNGYSGNTIYF
.	.	TRBV7-9	13	TRBJ2-2	TGTGCCAGCAGCCCGGACCCCACCGGGGAGCTGTTTTTT	CASSPDPTGELFF
.	few	TRBV7-8	14	TRBJ2-3	TGTGCCAGCAGCCCTACCGGGGGGCAAGATACGCAGTATTTT	CASSPTGGQDTQYF
TRBD1	few	TRBV7-9	18	TRBJ1-1	TGTGCCAGCAGCTTGGGCCATGGGGACAGGGCGGCGAACACTGAAGCTTTCTTT	CASSLGHGDRAANTEAFF
.	many	TRBV11-2	13	TRBJ1-5	TGTGCCAGCAGCTCCTCACTACTCGGACCCCAGCATTTT	CASSSSLLGPQHF
.	few	TRBV19	14	TRBJ2-2	TGTGCCAGTAGTATTGTGGGTACCACCGGGGAGCTGTTTTTT	CASSIVGTTGELFF
TRBD1	few	TRBV11-1	17	TRBJ1-1	TGTGCCAGCAGTTCGGACAGGCGAGGTATCATGAACACTGAAGCTTTCTTT	CASSSDRRGIMNTEAFF
.	many	TRBV29-1	14	TRBJ1-2	TGCAGCGTTGACTCGCTGGCAGATCGATATGGCTACACCTTC	CSVDSLADRYGYTF
.	many	TRBV7-9	17	TRBJ1-2	TGTGCCTCCAACGAAAGGGGACGGGCCGTGGCGATGGATGGCTACACCTTC	CASNERGRAVAMDGYTF
TRBD2	few	TRBV5-6	15	TRBJ2-5	TGTGCCAGCACCCCTCTAGCGGGGGTAGGAGAGACCCAGTACTTC	CASTPLAGVGETQYF
TRBD1	few	TRBV2	16	TRBJ1-4	TGTGCCAGCAGCCTACCGACAGGGGGCTGGAATGAAAAACTGTTTTTT	CASSLPTGGWNEKLFF
.	many	TRBV12-3/TRBV12-4	13	TRBJ1-2	TGTGCCAGCAGTAGCGGGAGGAGCGGTGGCTACACCTTC	CASSSGRSGGYTF
.	.	TRBV5-1	12	TRBJ1-1	TGCACCAGCAGCTTACAGGACACTGAAGCTTTCTTT	CTSSLQDTEAFF
TRBD1	many	TRBV29-1	12	TRBJ2-7	TGCAGCGTTCGGACAGGGAGCTACGAGCAGTACTTC	CSVRTGSYEQYF
TRBD1	many	TRBV20-1	15	TRBJ1-2	TGCAGTGCTTGGGAAAGGGACAGCGCAGGCTATGGCTACACCTTC	CSAWERDSAGYGYTF
TRBD1	.	TRBV19	17	TRBJ2-6	TGTGCCAGCCTAACCGGGACAGGGGGCTCTGGGGCCAACGTCCTGACTTTC	CASLTGTGGSGANVLTF
.	many	TRBV7-2	10	TRBJ1-1	TGTGCCAGCAGCTTAGGTGGGGCTTTCTTT	CASSLGGAFF
.	.	TRBV5-5	15	TRBJ1-5	TGTGCCAGCAGCTTGCCTTCTACAGGTGGGGAGACCCAGCATTTT	CASSLPSTGGETQHF
.	many	TRBV20-1	13	TRBJ1-1	TGCAGTGCTAGAGATTTCCAGGGTATTGAAGCTTTCTTT	CSARDFQGIEAFF
.	few	TRBV3-1	15	TRBJ1-2	TGTGCCAGCAGCCAAGGGCAGTACCGAAGTGGGGGCTACACCTTC	CASSQGQYRSGGYTF
.	.	TRBV29-1	13	TRBJ2-7	TGCAGCAGTTCTAGCGCCTCAGCCTACGAGCAGTACTTC	CSSSSASAYEQYF
.	many	TRBV5-4	13	TRBJ1-1	TGTGCCAGCAGCCCTTCAGTAGGCACTGAAGCTTTCTTT	CASSPSVGTEAFF
.	few	TRBV4-1	16	TRBJ2-7	TGCGCCAGCATTTCTCAACTAGGGGGACCGCACTACGAGCAGTACTTC	CASISQLGGPHYEQYF
TRBD1	many	TRBV4-2	16	TRBJ2-7	TGTGCCAGCAGCCAAGAGACGGACAGGCGAGCCTACGAGCAGTACTTC	CASSQETDRRAYEQYF
TRBD1	many	TRBV7-6	14	TRBJ2-7	TGTGCCAGCAGCCCAGGGACAGGGGCTAACGAGCAGTACTTC	CASSPGTGANEQYF
.	.	TRBV5-1	15	TRBJ2-7	TGCGCCAGCATCTTGACCCCAGGGGCTACCTACGAGCAGTACTTC	CASILTPGATYEQYF
.	.	TRBV18	14	TRBJ1-6	TGTGCCAGCTCACCACCGACCGTGGACTCACCCCTCCACTTT	CASSPPTVDSPLHF
.	many	TRBV7-8	16	TRBJ1-5	TGTGCCAGCAGCTCCTTCGGGGTGTTGGGCAATCAGCCCCAGCATTTT	CASSSFGVLGNQPQHF
TRBD2	many	TRBV9	15	TRBJ2-5	TGTGCCAGCAGCGAAGGACTAGCGGGGACAGAGACCCAGTACTTC	CASSEGLAGTETQYF
TRBD2	many	TRBV25-1	18	TRBJ2-3	TGTGCCAGCAGTGAATATTTAGCGGGAGGGCCTGATCGAGATACGCAGTATTTT	CASSEYLAGGPDRDTQYF
.	.	TRBV11-2	19	TRBJ1-6	TGTGCCAGCAGCTTAGATGGTTTGGGGCAGAGCTCCTATAATTCACCCCTCCACTTT	CASSLDGLGQSSYNSPLHF
.	many	TRBV19	15	TRBJ1-5	TGTGCCAGTAGTATAGCGGCCTCTAGCAATCAGCCCCAGCATTTT	CASSIAASSNQPQHF
.	few	TRBV7-3	17	TRBJ1-6	TGCGCCAGCAGCCAAGAAGGATCCGGGGCCTATAATTCACCCCTCCACTTT	CASSQEGSGAYNSPLHF
TRBD2	.	TRBV2	19	TRBJ2-6	TGTGCCAGCAGTTTCCGGCCTAGCGGGCTAGGCTGGGGGGCCAACGTCCTGACTTTC	CASSFRPSGLGWGANVLTF
.	many	TRBV6-6	12	TRBJ2-2	TGTGCCAGCAGTTACAACACCGGGGAGCTGTTTTTT	CASSYNTGELFF
.	many	TRBV19	15	TRBJ1-1	TGTGCCAGTAGGGGCAAGGCCGATAAGAACACTGAAGCTTTCTTT	CASRGKADKNTEAFF
TRBD1	.	TRBV7-9	14	TRBJ2-5	TGTGCCAGCACGATCAGGGGGCTGCATGAGACCCAGTACTTC	CASTIRGLHETQYF
.	many	TRBV7-9	14	TRBJ2-7	TGTGCCAGCAGCTTTGGGGGGCTTTACTACGAGCAGTACTTC	CASSFGGLYYEQYF
.	.	TRBV7-9	13	TRBJ1-4	TGTGCCAGCAGTTACAGTAGCCATGAAAAACTGTTTTTT	CASSYSSHEKLFF
.	many	TRBV29-1	12	TRBJ2-7	TGCAGCGCCGAGGATCCTTCATACGAGCAGTACTTC	CSAEDPSYEQYF
.	many	TRBV2	13	TRBJ2-7	TGTGCCAGCAGCGACGGTCAGGGCTACGAGCAGTACTTC	CASSDGQGYEQYF
TRBD2	many	TRBV7-9	16	TRBJ2-5	TGTGCCAGCAGCTTAATAGCGGGGGAATATCAAGAGACCCAGTACTTC	CASSLIAGEYQETQYF